The 14 T cell receptor beta chains below were found in one sample sequenced in a study of T cells in localized non-small cell lung cancer. The assay was immunoSEQ multiplex PCR, and TCRdb's table has in-frame clones only and misses some. The data hold 580 or so clones, with around 42% observed a single time. The source was lung tumor tissue, collected before any cancer treatment. These receptors were taken from a female donor over 55 with stage I lung adenocarcinoma.

The chain uses TRBV11-3 and TRBJ1-5, with 9 nucleotides matching TRBD1. In germline, CDR1 is SGHNT, CDR2 YENEEA. The CDR3 totals 14 residues. V trimming: 3 bases; J trimming: 6 bases; junction bases outside the gene matches: 3. CDR3 amino acids: CASSLPGQGQPQHF. The DNA for the CDR3 is TGTGCCAGCAGCTTGCCGGGACAGGGTCAGCCCCAGCATTTT.

The gene calls are TRBV28 and TRBJ1-4, with 7 bases lining up with TRBD1. Germline trimming cut 7 bases from V and 7 bases from J; bases unmatched to any gene: 6. The CDR3 sequence is 13 residues long. Germline CDR1 MDHEN, CDR2 SYDVKM. For the CDR3, the DNA is TGTGCCAGCAATAATAGGGGGCGTGAAAAACTGTTTTTT. It is translated as CASNNRGREKLFF.

In this sample, this clone turned up a few times. The rearrangement uses TRBV6-8 and TRBJ2-7; TRBD2 matches 11 bases. This CDR3 spans 15 amino acids. Germline V CDR1 and CDR2: MNHGY, SAAAGT. J gave up 0 bases and V 5 bases, and 3 bases lay outside the gene matches. The CDR3 region is CASSVGLADSYEQYF. CDR3 coding DNA: TGTGCCAGCAGTGTGGGACTAGCGGACTCCTACGAGCAGTACTTC.

The chain joins TRBV9 to TRBJ2-5; 14 positions agree with TRBD2. Trimming cost V 5 bases and J 7 bases; bases outside gene matches: 16. Germline CDR1 reads SGDLS; CDR2 reads YYNGEE. The CDR3 is 18 amino acids. This CDR3 is CASSKLGGTSGSPGTQYF. The CDR3 bases are TGTGCCAGCAGTAAATTGGGTGGGACTAGCGGGAGTCCTGGGACCCAGTACTTC.

V gene TRBV19 combines with J gene TRBJ2-4, with 7 positions matching TRBD1. The V gene end was trimmed by 6 bases and the J gene end by 5 bases; junction bases not matched to a gene: 7. The CDR3 sequence is 14 residues long. CDR1 and CDR2 from the germline V gene are LNHDA and SQIVND (reference sequence). This CDR3 is CASSLQGIENIQYF. Written as DNA, the CDR3 is TGTGCCAGTAGCTTACAGGGGATAGAAAACATTCAGTACTTC.

The V gene is TRBV5-1, the J gene TRBJ1-6; perhaps TRBD1 as D (5 bases). Germline CDR1 is SGHRS and CDR2 is YFSETQ. Trimming stripped 4 bases from V and 4 bases from J, with 12 bases between. The CDR3 loop spans 15 amino acids. CDR3 coding DNA: TGCGCCAGCAGCACCGGGACCGAGTATAATTCACCCCTCCACTTT. This sequence encodes CASSTGTEYNSPLHF.

This clone was observed a handful of times. The rearrangement uses TRBV9 and TRBJ2-7, with unresolved D. Germline CDR1 is SGDLS and CDR2 is YYNGEE. CDR3 length equals 13 residues. V lost 0 bases, J lost 1 base, and 5 bases lay in between. The DNA of the CDR3 is TGTGCCAGCAGCGTAGGAGTATCCTACGAGCAGTACTTC. Its protein is CASSVGVSYEQYF.

This chain links TRBV28 with TRBJ1-1; a weak D match, TRBD1 (5 bases). V dropped 5 bases and J dropped 3 bases, with 16 bases sitting between them. The CDR3 is 15 residues long. Germline CDR1 and CDR2: MDHEN and SYDVKM. CDR3 region: CASSPVRGRHTEAFF. The CDR3 DNA reads as TGTGCCAGCAGTCCAGTCCGGGGACGGCACACTGAAGCTTTCTTT.

The chain joins TRBV5-1 to TRBJ2-3; 8 nucleotides match TRBD1. This CDR3 is 14 amino acids long. With 5 bases clipped from V and 6 bases from J, the junction kept 8 bases outside the gene matches. Per germline, CDR1 SGHRS and CDR2 YFSETQ. In DNA, the CDR3 is TGCGCCAGCAGGGACGCCGCAGGGGGCGATACGCAGTATTTT. Translation gives CASRDAAGGDTQYF.

This clone was seen more than once but under ten times. The chain has TRBV7-2 and TRBJ1-3, with 10 bases that match TRBD1. The germline CDR1 and CDR2 sequences are SGHTA and FQGNSA. This CDR3 is built from 14 residues. J was trimmed by 7 bases and V by 6 bases; bases with no gene match: 6. DNA for the CDR3: TGTGCCAGCAGACAGACAGGGGGCGCGAACACCATATATTTT. It specifies CASRQTGGANTIYF. Looking up the rest from reference TRBV7-2 and TRBJ1-3 gives the full variable domain: GAGVSQSPSNKVTEKGKDVELRCDPISGHTALYWYRQSLGQGLEFLIYFQGNSAPDKSGLPSDRFSAERTGGSVSTLTIQRTQQEDSAVYLCASRQTGGANTIYFGEGSWLTVV.

This clone is deemed large (0.1 to 1%). The chain recombines TRBV11-3 with TRBJ1-1; D remains ambiguous. CDR3 length: 16 amino acids. Per germline, CDR1 SGHNT and CDR2 YENEEA. V was pared by 0 bases and J by 6 bases, with 17 bases between. CDR3 coding DNA: TGTGCCAGCAGCTTAGAGCGCGGGGTCGGGCCCGCTGAAGCTTTCTTT. Protein: CASSLERGVGPAEAFF.

This clone was recorded a few times. The chain recombines TRBV6-8 with TRBJ1-3; maybe TRBD1 (5 bases). CDR3 length equals 16 residues. Germline assignment: CDR1 MNHGY and CDR2 SAAAGT. V lost 5 bases and J lost 0, with 14 bases in between. The CDR3 sequence: CASSGGLSYSGNTIYF. The CDR3, as DNA: TGTGCCAGCAGTGGGGGACTTTCCTACTCTGGAAACACCATATATTTT.

The chain couples TRBV19 to TRBJ2-2, with D perhaps TRBD2 (5 bases). The germline V gene encodes CDR1 LNHDA and CDR2 SQIVND (reference sequence). The CDR3 runs to 13 residues. The V end was cut by 3 bases, the J end by 5 bases, with 7 bases between. The DNA for the CDR3 is TGTGCCAGTAGTATTCGGGGTACCGGGGAGCTGTTTTTT. This encodes CASSIRGTGELFF.

The sample holds a few counts of this clone. The chain employs TRBV11-3 and TRBJ2-7; 7 nucleotides line up with TRBD1. From germline, CDR1 is SGHNT and CDR2 YENEEA. Losses at the gene ends were 6 bases for V and 6 bases for J; bases not matched to a gene: 11. The CDR3 runs to 14 residues. DNA for the CDR3: TGTGCCAGCAGTCCGCAGGGGGAACGGGCCGAGCAGTACTTC. Translating gives CASSPQGERAEQYF.